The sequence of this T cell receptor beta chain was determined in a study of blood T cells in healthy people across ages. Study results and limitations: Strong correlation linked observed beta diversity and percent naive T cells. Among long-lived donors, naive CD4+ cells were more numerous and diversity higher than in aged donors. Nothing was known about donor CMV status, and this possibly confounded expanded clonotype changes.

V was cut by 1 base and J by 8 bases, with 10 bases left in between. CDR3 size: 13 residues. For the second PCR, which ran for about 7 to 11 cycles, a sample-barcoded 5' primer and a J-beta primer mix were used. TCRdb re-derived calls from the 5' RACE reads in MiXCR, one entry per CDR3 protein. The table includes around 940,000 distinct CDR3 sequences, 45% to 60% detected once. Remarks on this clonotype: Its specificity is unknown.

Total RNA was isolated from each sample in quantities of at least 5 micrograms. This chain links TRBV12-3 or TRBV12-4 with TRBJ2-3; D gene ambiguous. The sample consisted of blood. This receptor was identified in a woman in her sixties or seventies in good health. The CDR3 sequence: CASSLGAVATQYF. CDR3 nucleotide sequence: TGTGCCAGCAGTTTAGGAGCCGTGGCTACGCAGTATTTT.